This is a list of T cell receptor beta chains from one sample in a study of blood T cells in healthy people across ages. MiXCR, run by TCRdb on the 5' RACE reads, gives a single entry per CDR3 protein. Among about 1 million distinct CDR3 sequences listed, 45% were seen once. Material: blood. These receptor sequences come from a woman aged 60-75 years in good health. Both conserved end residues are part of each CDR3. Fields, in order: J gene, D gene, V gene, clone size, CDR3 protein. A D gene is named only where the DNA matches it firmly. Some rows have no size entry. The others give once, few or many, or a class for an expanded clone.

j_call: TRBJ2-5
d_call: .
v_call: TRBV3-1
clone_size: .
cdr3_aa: CASSQVVSETQYF

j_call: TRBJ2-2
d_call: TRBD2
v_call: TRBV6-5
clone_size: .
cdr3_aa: CASRGLAYTGELFF

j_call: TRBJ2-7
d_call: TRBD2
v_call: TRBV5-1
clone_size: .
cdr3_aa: CASSLALAGGFFYEQYF

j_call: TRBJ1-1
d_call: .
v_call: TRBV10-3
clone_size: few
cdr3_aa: CAISDRGANTEAFF

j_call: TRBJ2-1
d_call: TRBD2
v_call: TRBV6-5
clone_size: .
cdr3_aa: CASSYPHVTSGRNSYNEQFF

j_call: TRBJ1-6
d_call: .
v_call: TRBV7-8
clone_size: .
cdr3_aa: CASSLGQLKSPLHF

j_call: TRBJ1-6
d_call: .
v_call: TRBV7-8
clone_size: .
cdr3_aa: CASSLRTLSSYNSPLHF

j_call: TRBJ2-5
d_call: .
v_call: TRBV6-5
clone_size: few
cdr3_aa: CASSYQRKPKETQYF

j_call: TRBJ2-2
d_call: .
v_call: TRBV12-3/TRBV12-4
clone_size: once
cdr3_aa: CANSRGGVRTGELFF

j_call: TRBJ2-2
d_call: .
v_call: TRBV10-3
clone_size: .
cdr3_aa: CAIKRERNTGELFF

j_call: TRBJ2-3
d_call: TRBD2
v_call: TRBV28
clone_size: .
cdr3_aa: CASSNLGGFPDTQYF

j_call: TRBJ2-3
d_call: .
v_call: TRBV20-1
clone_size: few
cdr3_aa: CSAQRGIRTDTQYF

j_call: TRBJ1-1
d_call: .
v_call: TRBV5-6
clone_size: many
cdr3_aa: CASSLVVSEAFF

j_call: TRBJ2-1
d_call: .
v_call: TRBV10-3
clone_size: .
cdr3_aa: CASTWGGGYNEQFF

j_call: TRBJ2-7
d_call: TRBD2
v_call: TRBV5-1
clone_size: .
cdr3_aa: CASSLISGRADEQYF

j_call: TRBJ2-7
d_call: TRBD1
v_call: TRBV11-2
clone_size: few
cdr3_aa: CASSFKLGQGIYEQYF

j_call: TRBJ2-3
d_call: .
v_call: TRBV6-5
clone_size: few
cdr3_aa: CASRTHADTQYF

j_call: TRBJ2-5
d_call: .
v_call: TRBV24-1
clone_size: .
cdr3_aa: CATGYQETQYF

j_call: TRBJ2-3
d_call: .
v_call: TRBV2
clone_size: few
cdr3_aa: CASSEMGRIRTDTQYF

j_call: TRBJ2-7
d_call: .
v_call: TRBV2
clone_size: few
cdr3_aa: CASSEVGSRYYEQYF

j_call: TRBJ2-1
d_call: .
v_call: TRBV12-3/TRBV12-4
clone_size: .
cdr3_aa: CASSPPGGEQFF

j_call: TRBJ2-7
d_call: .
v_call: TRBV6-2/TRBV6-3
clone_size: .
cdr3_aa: CASSYHQYEQYF

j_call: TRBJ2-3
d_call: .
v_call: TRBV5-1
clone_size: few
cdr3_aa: CASSLDLGATDTQYF

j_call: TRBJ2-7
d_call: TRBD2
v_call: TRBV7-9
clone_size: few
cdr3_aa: CASSWTSGSVGEQYF

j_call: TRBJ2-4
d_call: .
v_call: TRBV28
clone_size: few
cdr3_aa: CASKKGRIAKNIQYF

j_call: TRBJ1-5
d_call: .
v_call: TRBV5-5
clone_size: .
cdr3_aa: CASSLGGRYSNQPQHF

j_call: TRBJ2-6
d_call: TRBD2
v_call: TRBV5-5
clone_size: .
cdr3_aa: CASSLLAGLPSGANVLTF

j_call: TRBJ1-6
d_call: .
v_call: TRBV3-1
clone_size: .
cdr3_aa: CASSQLVNSPLHF

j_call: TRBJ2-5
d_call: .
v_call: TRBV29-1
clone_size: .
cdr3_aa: CSVRQESQETQYF

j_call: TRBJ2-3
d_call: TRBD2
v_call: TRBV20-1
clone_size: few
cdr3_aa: CSARPLAGATDTQYF

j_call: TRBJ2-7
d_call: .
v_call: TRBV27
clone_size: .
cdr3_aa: CASSPPGTRGYYEQYF

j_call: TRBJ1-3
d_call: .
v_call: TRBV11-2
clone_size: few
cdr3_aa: CASSPGVHTIYF

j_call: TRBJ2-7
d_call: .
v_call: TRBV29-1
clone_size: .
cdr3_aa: CSVAQGIYNEQYF

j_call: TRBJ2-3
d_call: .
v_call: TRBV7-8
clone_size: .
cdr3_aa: CASSRSGADTQYF

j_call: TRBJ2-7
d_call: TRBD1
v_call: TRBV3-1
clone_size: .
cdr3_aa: CASSQGQGAMNEQYF

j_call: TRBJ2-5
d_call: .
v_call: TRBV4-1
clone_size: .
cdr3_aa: CASSARGGETQCF

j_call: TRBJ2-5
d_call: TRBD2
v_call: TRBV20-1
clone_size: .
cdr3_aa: CSARDPSPLAGGGNEQYF

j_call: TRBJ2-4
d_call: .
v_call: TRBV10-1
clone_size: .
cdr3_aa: CASSSDGFYNEQYF

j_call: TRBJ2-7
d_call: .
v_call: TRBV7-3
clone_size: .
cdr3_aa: CASSLTSTTYEQYF

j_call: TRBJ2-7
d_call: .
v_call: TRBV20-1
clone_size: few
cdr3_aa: CSAFSGYGTYEQYF

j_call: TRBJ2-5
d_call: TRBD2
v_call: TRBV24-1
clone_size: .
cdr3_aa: CATRGLAGEQYF

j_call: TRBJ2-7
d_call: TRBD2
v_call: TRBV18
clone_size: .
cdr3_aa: CASSPSSGKSFYEQYF

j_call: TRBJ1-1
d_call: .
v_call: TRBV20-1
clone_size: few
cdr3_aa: CSGLAGSTEAFF

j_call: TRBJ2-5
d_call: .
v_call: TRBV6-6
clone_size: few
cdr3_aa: CASSYVGRTPKETQYF

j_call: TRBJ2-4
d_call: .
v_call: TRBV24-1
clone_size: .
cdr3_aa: CATSDFGERGNIQYF

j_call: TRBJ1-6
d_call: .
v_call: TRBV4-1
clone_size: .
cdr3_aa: CASSQEAGTPLHF

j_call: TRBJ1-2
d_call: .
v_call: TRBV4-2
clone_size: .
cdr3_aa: CASSQATVDYGYTF

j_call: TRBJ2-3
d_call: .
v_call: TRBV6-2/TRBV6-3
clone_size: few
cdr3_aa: CASSYRPRSTDTQYF

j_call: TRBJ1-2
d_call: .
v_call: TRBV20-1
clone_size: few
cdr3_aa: CSARENANYGYTF

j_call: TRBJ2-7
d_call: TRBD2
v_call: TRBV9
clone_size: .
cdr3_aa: CASSPGRGGSSYEQYF

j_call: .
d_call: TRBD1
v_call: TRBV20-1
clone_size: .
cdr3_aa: CSAKTGNFDEQYF

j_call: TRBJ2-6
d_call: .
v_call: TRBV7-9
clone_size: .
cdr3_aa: CASSLGAMGISGANVLTF

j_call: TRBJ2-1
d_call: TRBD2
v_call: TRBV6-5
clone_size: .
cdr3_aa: CASSYLTSGISEQFF

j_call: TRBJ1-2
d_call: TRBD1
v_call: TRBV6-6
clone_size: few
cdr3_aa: CASSDRGRNYGYTF

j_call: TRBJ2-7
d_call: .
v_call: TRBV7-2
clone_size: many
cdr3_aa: CASSLDAARSYEQYF

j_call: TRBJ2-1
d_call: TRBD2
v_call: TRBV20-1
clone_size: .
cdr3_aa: CSASGLAHGNEQFF